Here is one TCR delta chain with its context. The sample holds a few counts of this clone. Its antigen is not yet known. A single base separates this from a much larger clone, so it may be a read error. These data come from a study of fetal and pediatric gammadelta thymocytes (dated by TCRdb to between 2021 and 2022). Turning to the overall study: Previously published data and newly generated, unpublished data were combined in the bulk gammadelta thymocyte repertoires, which were used to strengthen a single-cell study of gammadelta thymocyte development. The bulk gammadelta thymocyte repertoire set covered about ten subjects in total, 3 fetal thymus donors and 7 pediatric thymus donors. The bulk gammadelta thymocyte repertoires combined unpublished data with previously published data (refs 27,28). Bulk TCR repertoire data were added to increase subject numbers and strengthen the CDR3 publicity analysis.

Thymocytes were stained with Zombie NIR viability dye plus antibodies to CD3 (UCHT1), TCRgammadelta (11F2), TCRVgamma9 (IMMU360) and TCRVdelta2 (IMMU389). Bulk TRD and TRG CDR3 repertoires were produced separately from sorted Vgamma9Vdelta2 and nonVgamma9Vdelta2 gammadelta thymocytes taken from human fetal and pediatric thymuses. Pediatric thymus tissue was collected in Belgium from children having cardiac surgery. The pediatric thymus donors in the study ranged in age from about 1 to 11 years. As previously described, thymic cell suspensions were prepared from both fetal and post-natal thymuses. Vgamma9Vdelta2 thymocytes were sorted as cells that were CD3+ gammadeltaTCR+ Vgamma9+ Vdelta2+. A FACS Aria III cell sorter (BD Biosciences) was used for cell sorting. The cysteine opens and the phenylalanine closes a CDR3 of 13 amino acids. This entry keeps only the CDR3 DNA: 39 bases, framed from base 1. As encoded in the germline V gene, CDR1 is GEAIGNYY while CDR2 is EKD.

Sequencer: Illumina MiSeq. The authors processed their data as follows. To analyze publicity, the Vgamma9Vdelta2 and nonVgamma9Vdelta2 bulk CDR3 files from each subject were merged so that every subject had one combined repertoire. Using base R and dplyr, CDR3 publicity was scored on a scale from 0 to 19 by checking each amino acid sequence across 9 single-cell datasets and about ten bulk repertoires. Via CATT, TCRdb reprocessed the public reads, and rows with identical DNA were then joined. TCRdb's processing, not the authors', yielded these V and J calls. This sample has some 910 delta-chain clones in its table, and around 50% of those were observed once. The ten most abundant clones make up 14% of the sample. Study-level results and caveats: Fetal gammadelta thymocyte repertoires were previously reported to be enriched for TRDV2, TRGV8 and TRGV9 usage, low N additions and public CDR3s compared with post-natal repertoires.

The sequenced sample was Vgamma9Vdelta2 gamma-delta T cells from the thymus. The cell subset or site label, read with the paper, signifies: sorted CD3+gammadeltaTCR+Vgamma9+Vdelta2+ thymocytes. The sequence joins TRDV2 to TRDJ1; TRDD3 aligns with 7 central bases. This TCR came from a child who underwent cardiac surgery and was recorded as healthy. The nucleotides are TGTGCCTGTGACACCCGAACTGGGGATAAACCCATCTTT. Translated, this gives CACDTRTGDKPIF.